The 7 T cell receptor beta chains reported below all come from one sample, sequenced in a study of spatial heterogeneity in lung cancer. TCRdb called the 5' RACE reads again in MiXCR, with one record for every CDR3 protein. Of over 2,000 distinct CDR3 sequences listed, over 10% were seen once; the top ten hold approximately 54%. The time point is: sample taken at primary tumor resection. Extraction of whole RNA from tumor, nontumor lung or frozen PBMC preceded unsorted sequencing. The sample in question was PBMCs, obtained at surgery. These receptor sequences come from a male donor with early-stage non-small cell lung cancer.

This clonotype has a count of ten or more. The rearrangement uses TRBV4-2 and TRBJ2-3; 11 bases fit TRBD1. V lost 5 bases to trimming and J lost 5 bases; unmatched junction nucleotides: 9. Germline CDR1 LGHNA, CDR2 YNFKEQ. There are 16 residues in the CDR3. The CDR3 loop is CASSARTGGAGDTQYF. CDR3 nucleotide sequence: TGTGCCAGCAGCGCCCGGACAGGGGGCGCGGGAGATACGCAGTATTTT.

In its sample, this clonotype was seen many times. The chain joins TRBV20-1 to TRBJ2-5, with TRBD1 matching over 11 bases. Germline assignment: CDR1 DFQATT and CDR2 SNEGSKA (reference sequence). This CDR3 comprises 15 residues. Losses at the gene ends were 7 bases for V and 7 bases for J; bases not matched to a gene: 14. The CDR3 region has the DNA TGCAGTGTCGTAGACGGGACAGGGGGGCGGGTGACCCAGTACTTC. Translated, it gives CSVVDGTGGRVTQYF.

This clonotype was recorded at least ten times. The chain joins TRBV11-2 to TRBJ2-1; a weak D match, TRBD2 (6 bases). The germline CDR1 and CDR2 sequences are SGHAT and FQNNGV. The CDR3 has 14 residues. Trimming cost V 6 bases and J 6 bases, with 15 bases left between them. CDR3 DNA: TGTGCCAGCAGATCGGGGGAGCGAGGCAATGAGCAGTTCTTC. This translates into CASRSGERGNEQFF.

At least ten counts were recorded for this clonotype. The CDR3 sequence: CASSAPRSGRGDHEQFF. CDR3 sequence (DNA): TGTGCCAGCAGCGCCCCTCGGAGCGGGAGGGGGGATCATGAGCAGTTCTTC. This sequence joins TRBV7-9 and TRBJ2-1; 10 nucleotides agree with TRBD2. V shed 5 bases and J 8 bases; nucleotides not matched to a gene: 15. In germline, CDR1 is SEHNR, CDR2 FQNEAQ (reference sequence). This CDR3 spans 17 amino acids.

At least ten counts were recorded for this clonotype. The chain employs TRBV6-1 and TRBJ2-7; 7 nucleotides match TRBD1. CDR3 length: 14 amino acids. The V gene's germline CDR1 is MNHNS and CDR2 SASEGT. The V and J ends lost 7 bases and 5 bases, in that order; junction bases with no gene match: 11. Here the CDR3 reads CASTVTGPTNEQYF. The CDR3 bases are TGTGCCAGCACCGTGACAGGGCCGACGAACGAGCAGTACTTC.

This clonotype came up a few times. V and J are TRBV21-1 and TRBJ1-5. TRBV21-1 corresponds to a pseudogene. This CDR3 spans 19 amino acids. DNA for the CDR3: TGTGCCAGCAGCGACCCTGGAGTAGGGACTAGGGCAAGCAATCAGCCCCAGCATTTT. Translating gives CASSDPGVGTRASNQPQHF.

V and J are TRBV9 and TRBJ2-1; no definite D call. The germline V and J ends were trimmed by 4 bases and 5 bases, with 10 bases remaining between them. The germline V gene has CDR1 SGDLS and CDR2 YYNGEE. CDR3 length: 13 amino acids. The CDR3 reads CASSPPADNEQFF. Written as DNA, the CDR3 is TGTGCCAGCAGCCCACCAGCTGACAATGAGCAGTTCTTC.